The 24 T cell receptor beta chains given below trace back to one sample, sequenced in a study of OX40 agonist ivuxolimab in advanced cancers. TCRdb's copy holds only in-frame clones and misses some; the assay was immunoSEQ multiplex PCR. The sample yields over 150,000 clones, 94% seen once. Sequenced material: CD4+ or CD8+ T cells sorted from blood, taken in a trial of the OX40 agonist ivuxolimab. The receptors were sampled from an adult with an advanced solid tumor such as melanoma, head and neck, liver or kidney cancer.

The chain joins TRBV27 to TRBJ1-5, with unresolved D. V gave up 4 bases and J gave up 5 bases, with 12 bases separating them. Germline-derived CDR1 and CDR2 are MNHEY and SMNVEV (reference sequence). The CDR3 consists of 14 residues. The CDR3 spells CASSSTAAHQPQHF. CDR3 in DNA: TGTGCCAGCAGTTCAACAGCTGCTCATCAGCCCCAGCATTTT.

The chain has TRBV28 and TRBJ1-1; 8 bases fit TRBD1. J gave up 1 base and V 2 bases, and 0 bases lay outside the gene matches. The CDR3 sequence is 14 residues long. The V gene's germline CDR1 is MDHEN and CDR2 SYDVKM. The CDR3 sequence: CASSLDRGNTEAFF. DNA of the CDR3: TGTGCCAGCAGTTTAGACAGGGGGAACACTGAAGCTTTCTTT.

The chain carries TRBV27 and TRBJ1-1, with 10 bases that match TRBD1. The CDR3 covers 18 residues. The V gene end was trimmed by 3 bases and the J gene end by 1 base; junction bases not matched to a gene: 11. The germline V gene encodes CDR1 MNHEY and CDR2 SMNVEV (reference sequence). CDR3 bases: TGTGCCAGCAGTTTGTTGGTTTTGGGACAGGGGACGAACACTGAAGCTTTCTTT. Amino acids: CASSLLVLGQGTNTEAFF.

The chain carries TRBV10-3 and TRBJ2-7; either TRBD1 or TRBD2 may supply D (5 bases each). The CDR3 extends over 14 amino acids. V lost 7 bases and J lost 5, with 18 bases in between. The germline V gene encodes CDR1 ENHRY and CDR2 SYGVKD. CDR3 loop: CAINPRDGHHEQYF. In DNA form, the CDR3 reads TGTGCCATCAACCCCCGGGACGGCCACCACGAGCAGTACTTC.

The genes are TRBV7-2 and TRBJ2-6; D call uncertain. The CDR3 length is 19 residues. Germline V gene sequence: CDR1 SGHTA, CDR2 FQGNSA. V lost 1 base and J 0 bases, leaving 16 bases between the germline ends. In DNA form, the CDR3 reads TGTGCCAGCAGCTTAGAATTGATCGGCAGAAGCTCTGGGGCCAACGTCCTGACTTTC. As protein: CASSLELIGRSSGANVLTF.

The chain joins TRBV7-6 to TRBJ2-7; 7 bases fit TRBD1. The CDR3 extends over 14 amino acids. CDR1 and CDR2 from the germline V gene are SGHVS and FNYEAQ. V dropped 5 bases and J dropped 1; count of bases not matched to a gene: 5. In DNA, the CDR3 is TGTGCCAGCAGCACTCGGGACAGTTCCTACGAGCAGTACTTC. It yields the protein CASSTRDSSYEQYF.

V and J are TRBV6-1 and TRBJ2-7, with D possibly being TRBD1 (6 bases). This CDR3 has 13 residues. V gave up 10 bases and J gave up 2 bases, with 15 bases separating them. Germline V gives CDR1 MNHNS, CDR2 SASEGT. For the CDR3, the DNA is TGTGCCAATGGGGACATTCCTCCCTACGAGCAGTACTTC. The encoded protein is CANGDIPPYEQYF.

The chain uses TRBV11-2 and TRBJ1-2; 8 nucleotides align to TRBD1. V dropped 1 base and J dropped 3; count of bases not matched to a gene: 7. From germline, CDR1 is SGHAT and CDR2 FQNNGV. This CDR3 region has 16 residues. This chain's CDR3 is CASSLGARGRDYGYTF. CDR3 DNA sequence: TGTGCCAGCAGCTTAGGTGCCAGGGGGCGCGACTATGGCTACACCTTC.

This chain links TRBV10-1 with TRBJ2-7, with D perhaps TRBD2 (6 bases). Germline assignment: CDR1 WNHNN and CDR2 SYGVQD (reference sequence). V dropped 7 bases and J dropped 0 bases, with 19 bases sitting between them. The CDR3 loop spans 16 amino acids. The CDR3 reads CASIGGEPINSYEQYF. As DNA, the CDR3 is TGCGCCAGCATCGGAGGGGAGCCTATTAACTCCTACGAGCAGTACTTC.

The rearrangement joins TRBV5-4 to TRBJ1-1, with D unclear. CDR1 is SGHNT and CDR2 is YYREEE in the germline V gene (reference sequence). This CDR3 has 12 amino acids. V gave up 0 bases and J gave up 11 bases, with 11 bases separating them. DNA of the CDR3: TGTGCCAGCAGCTTGGTTGGCCAGCAGGCTTTCTTT. The encoded protein is CASSLVGQQAFF.

CDR3 residues: CASSVAPLGGTYEQYF. The DNA of the CDR3 is TGTGCCAGCAGCGTAGCTCCCCTCGGGGGAACCTACGAGCAGTACTTC. The V and J genes are TRBV9 and TRBJ2-7, with a possible D match to TRBD2 (6 bases). Germline assignment: CDR1 SGDLS and CDR2 YYNGEE. This CDR3 spans 16 amino acids. Between the trimmed V and J ends, which lost 0 bases and 2 bases, there was a span of 15 bases.

The rearrangement links TRBV19 to TRBJ1-3; 7 nucleotides line up with TRBD1. The germline V gene encodes CDR1 LNHDA and CDR2 SQIVND (reference sequence). V was pared by 1 base and J by 0 bases, with 6 bases of the junction left unmatched. CDR3 length: 17 amino acids. CDR3 amino acids: CASSIGYRGHSGNTIYF. CDR3 DNA: TGTGCCAGTAGTATAGGTTACAGGGGTCACTCTGGAAACACCATATATTTT.

This clone was detected only a few times. The chain recombines TRBV9 with TRBJ1-1, with D uncertain. Germline lookup yields CDR1 SGDLS and CDR2 YYNGEE. Deletions cut 2 bases from V and 0 bases from J, with 11 bases between. This CDR3 has 15 amino acids. The CDR3 nucleotides are TGTGCCAGCAGCGTGAACGCCGTCATGAACACTGAAGCTTTCTTT. Protein sequence: CASSVNAVMNTEAFF.

V and J are TRBV6-6 and TRBJ1-4, with a possible D match to TRBD1 (5 bases). The V end was cut by 6 bases, the J end by 5 bases, with 10 bases between. CDR1 and CDR2 from the germline V gene are MNHNY and SVGAGI (reference sequence). The CDR3 contains 13 residues. CDR3 protein: CASRGPQNEKLFF. The CDR3, as DNA: TGTGCCAGCAGGGGACCACAGAATGAAAAACTGTTTTTT.

This rearrangement joins TRBV27 to TRBJ2-6, with D tentatively TRBD1 (5 bases). Germline-derived CDR1 and CDR2 are MNHEY and SMNVEV (reference sequence). The CDR3 extends over 15 amino acids. The ends were cut back, 2 bases at V and 3 bases at J, with 8 bases in the middle. Written as DNA, the CDR3 is TGTGCCAGCAGTTTAGGGGCGGTTGGGGCCAACGTCCTGACTTTC. As protein: CASSLGAVGANVLTF.

For the CDR3, the DNA is TGCGCCAGCAGCCGCGGGACAGGTCGGACCGGGGAGCTGTTTTTT. Protein product: CASSRGTGRTGELFF. V usage is TRBV5-1 and J usage is TRBJ2-2; the match to TRBD1 covers 8 bases. CDR3 length: 15 residues. The V and J ends lost 4 bases and 5 bases, in that order; junction bases with no gene match: 7. Looked up from germline, CDR1 is SGHRS and CDR2 is YFSETQ.

This clone was counted a single time. The rearrangement uses TRBV7-6 and TRBJ1-3; no reliable D call. CDR1 is SGHVS and CDR2 is FNYEAQ in the germline V gene. Trimming left V 4 bases short and J 3 bases short, with 13 bases between. The CDR3 covers 15 residues. CDR3 loop: CASSSRAGGGNTIYF. The CDR3, as DNA: TGTGCCAGCAGCTCTCGGGCGGGAGGTGGAAACACCATATATTTT.

This clone was recorded only once. This chain links TRBV19 with TRBJ1-5; D uncertain. The CDR3 is 13 residues long. The germline V gene has CDR1 LNHDA and CDR2 SQIVND (reference sequence). Trimming stripped 2 bases from V and 8 bases from J, with 10 bases between. In DNA form, the CDR3 reads TGTGCCAGTAGTATACGGTTGCCGGAGCCCCAGCATTTT. The encoded protein is CASSIRLPEPQHF.

The CDR3 nucleotides read TGTGCCAGTGGGGGACAGGATAGCTACGAGCAGTACTTC. It codes for CASGGQDSYEQYF. The gene calls are TRBV19 and TRBJ2-7; 8 nucleotides match TRBD1. Unmatched junction bases numbered 6, after V lost 8 bases and J lost 3 bases. This CDR3 has 13 amino acids. The germline V gene encodes CDR1 LNHDA and CDR2 SQIVND (reference sequence).

The chain employs TRBV11-2 and TRBJ1-3; D call uncertain. Trimming left V 4 bases short and J 7 bases short, with 17 bases between. Germline-derived CDR1 and CDR2 are SGHAT and FQNNGV. The CDR3 consists of 15 residues. In DNA form, the CDR3 reads TGTGCCAGCAGCTATTTACGGGGATCGAGTAACACCATATATTTT. Translating gives CASSYLRGSSNTIYF.

This clone was found once. This sequence joins TRBV15 and TRBJ2-7, with D uncertain. The germline V gene encodes CDR1 LNHNV and CDR2 YYDKDF (reference sequence). The CDR3 consists of 17 residues. V was cut by 3 bases and J by 3 bases, with 21 bases left in between. The chain's CDR3 is CATSRDPPGGTDYEQYF. The CDR3 nucleotides read TGTGCCACCAGCAGGGACCCCCCTGGCGGCACGGACTACGAGCAGTACTTC. The variable domain in full, with the rest retrieved from reference TRBV15 and TRBJ2-7, is DAMVIQNPRYQVTQFGKPVTLSCSQTLNHNVMYWYQQKSSQAPKLLFHYYDKDFNNEADTPDNFQSRRPNTSFCFLDIRSPGLGDTAMYLCATSRDPPGGTDYEQYFGPGTRLTVT.

The CDR3 DNA sequence: TGTGCCAGCAGCTTAGGGGGGTCCAGGGAGAGGGAGCAGTACTTC. This gives the protein CASSLGGSREREQYF. The V and J genes are TRBV11-2 and TRBJ2-7; TRBD1 or TRBD2 may be the D gene (5 bases each). Trimming took off 1 base at V and 7 bases at J, with 17 bases between the two ends. Per germline, CDR1 SGHAT and CDR2 FQNNGV. This CDR3 has 15 amino acids. The full variable domain, rest sourced from reference TRBV11-2 and TRBJ2-7, is EAGVAQSPRYKIIEKRQSVAFWCNPISGHATLYWYQQILGQGPKLLIQFQNNGVVDDSQLPKDRFSAERLKGVDSTLKIQPAKLEDSAVYLCASSLGGSREREQYFGPGTRLTVT.

The chain links TRBV7-2 to TRBJ2-7; D is unclear. The germline CDR1 and CDR2 sequences are SGHTA and FQGNSA. The CDR3 has 15 amino acids. Between the trimmed V and J ends, which lost 5 bases and 6 bases, there was a span of 20 bases. The CDR3 DNA reads as TGTGCCAGCAGCGTAACCCGTGGGCTATTCCGCGAGCAGTACTTC. Translating gives CASSVTRGLFREQYF.

V usage is TRBV28 and J usage is TRBJ1-1, with 8 positions matching TRBD1. Germline CDR1 is MDHEN and CDR2 is SYDVKM. J gave up 1 base and V 5 bases, and 6 bases lay outside the gene matches. This CDR3 has 15 amino acids. CDR3 sequence reads: CASSTGGWGNTEAFF. CDR3 sequence (DNA): TGTGCCAGCAGTACAGGGGGGTGGGGGAACACTGAAGCTTTCTTT.